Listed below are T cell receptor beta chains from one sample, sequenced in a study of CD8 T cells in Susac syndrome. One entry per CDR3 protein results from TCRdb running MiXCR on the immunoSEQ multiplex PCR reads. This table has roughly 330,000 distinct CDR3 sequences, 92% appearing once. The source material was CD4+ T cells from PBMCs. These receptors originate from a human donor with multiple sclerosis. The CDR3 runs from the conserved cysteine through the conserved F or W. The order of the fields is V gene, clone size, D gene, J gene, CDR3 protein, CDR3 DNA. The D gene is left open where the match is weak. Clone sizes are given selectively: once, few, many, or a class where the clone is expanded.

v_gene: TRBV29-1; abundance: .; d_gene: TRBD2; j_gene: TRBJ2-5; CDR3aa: CSVVPSGPPWETQYF; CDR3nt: TGCAGCGTTGTCCCTAGCGGCCCCCCGTGGGAGACCCAGTACTTC
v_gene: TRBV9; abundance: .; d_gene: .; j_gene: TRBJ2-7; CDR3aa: CASSQGPGDMDEQYF; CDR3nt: TGTGCCAGCAGCCAAGGGCCCGGGGATATGGACGAGCAGTACTTC
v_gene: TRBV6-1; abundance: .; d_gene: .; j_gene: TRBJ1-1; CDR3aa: CASSLNIARGGGTEAFF; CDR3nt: TGTGCCAGCAGTCTCAATATTGCCCGGGGAGGTGGCACTGAAGCTTTCTTT
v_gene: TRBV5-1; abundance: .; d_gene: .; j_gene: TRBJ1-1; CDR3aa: CASSLGDGESDEAFF; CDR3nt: TGCGCCAGCAGCTTGGGGGACGGTGAGTCCGATGAAGCTTTCTTT
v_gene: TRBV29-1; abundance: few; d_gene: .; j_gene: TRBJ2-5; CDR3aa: CSVEGSGGIGETQYF; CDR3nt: TGCAGCGTTGAAGGGTCAGGGGGGATTGGGGAGACCCAGTACTTC
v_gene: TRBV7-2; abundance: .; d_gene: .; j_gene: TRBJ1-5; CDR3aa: CASSLDSGGGQPQHF; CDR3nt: TGTGCCAGCAGCTTAGACTCCGGAGGTGGTCAGCCCCAGCATTTT
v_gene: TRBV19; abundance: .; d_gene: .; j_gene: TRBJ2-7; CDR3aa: CASSLTGQVYEQYF; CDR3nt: TGTGCCAGTAGTTTAACGGGACAAGTCTACGAGCAGTACTTC
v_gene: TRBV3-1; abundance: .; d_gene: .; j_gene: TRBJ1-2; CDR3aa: CASSQVRSYGYTF; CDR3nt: TGTGCCAGCAGCCAAGTTCGCAGCTATGGCTACACCTTC
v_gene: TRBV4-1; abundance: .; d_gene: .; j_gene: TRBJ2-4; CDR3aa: CASSLAGLAKNIQYF; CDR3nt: TGCGCCAGCAGCCTGGCGGGGCTAGCCAAAAACATTCAGTACTTC
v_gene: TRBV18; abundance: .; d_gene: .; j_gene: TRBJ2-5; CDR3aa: CASSPWDGGETQYF; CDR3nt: TGTGCCAGCTCACCGTGGGACGGAGGGGAGACCCAGTACTTC
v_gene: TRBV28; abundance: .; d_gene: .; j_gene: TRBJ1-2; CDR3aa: CASRAGGYGYTF; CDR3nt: TGTGCCAGCAGGGCCGGGGGATATGGCTACACCTTC
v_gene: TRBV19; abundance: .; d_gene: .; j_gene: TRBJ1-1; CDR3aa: CASNWRDTEAFF; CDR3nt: TGTGCCAGTAATTGGAGGGACACTGAAGCTTTCTTT
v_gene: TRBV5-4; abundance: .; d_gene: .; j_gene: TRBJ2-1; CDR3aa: CASRARRPSLGEQFF; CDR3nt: TGTGCCAGCAGGGCGAGGCGACCCTCGTTGGGTGAGCAGTTCTTC
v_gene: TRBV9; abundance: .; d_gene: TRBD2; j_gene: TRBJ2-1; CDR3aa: CASSVLGLALNEQFF; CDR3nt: TGTGCCAGCAGCGTCTTGGGACTAGCTCTCAATGAGCAGTTCTTC